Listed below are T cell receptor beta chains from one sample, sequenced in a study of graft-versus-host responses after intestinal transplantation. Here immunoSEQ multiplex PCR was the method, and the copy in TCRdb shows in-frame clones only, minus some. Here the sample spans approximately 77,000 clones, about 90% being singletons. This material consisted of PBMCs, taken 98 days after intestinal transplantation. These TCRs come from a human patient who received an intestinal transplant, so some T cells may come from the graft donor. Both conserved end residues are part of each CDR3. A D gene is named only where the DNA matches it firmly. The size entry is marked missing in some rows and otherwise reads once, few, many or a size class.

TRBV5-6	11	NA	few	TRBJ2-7	CAGNASYEQYF	TGTGCGGGGAATGCCTCCTACGAGCAGTACTTC
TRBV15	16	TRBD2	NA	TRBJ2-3	CATRTLAGAIPDTQYF	TGTGCCACCAGAACCTTAGCGGGAGCTATCCCAGATACGCAGTATTTT
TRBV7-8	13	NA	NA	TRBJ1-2	CASSPSRGNGYTF	TGTGCCAGCAGCCCCTCGAGGGGGAATGGCTACACCTTC
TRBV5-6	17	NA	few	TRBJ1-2	CASSLVLVRAGASGYTF	TGTGCCAGCAGCTTGGTATTAGTTCGTGCAGGGGCGAGTGGCTACACCTTC
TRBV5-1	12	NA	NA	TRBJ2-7	CASSNRNYEQYF	TGCGCCAGCAGCAACCGAAACTACGAGCAGTACTTC
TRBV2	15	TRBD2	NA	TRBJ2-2	CASSEGGRGTGELFF	TGTGCCAGCAGTGAAGGCGGGAGAGGGACCGGGGAGCTGTTTTTT
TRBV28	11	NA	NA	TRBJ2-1	CASSSPREQFF	TGTGCCAGCAGTTCCCCCAGGGAGCAGTTCTTC
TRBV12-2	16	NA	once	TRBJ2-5	CASRPRRSRGKETQYF	TGTGCAAGTCGCCCCCGGCGGTCCAGGGGTAAGGAGACCCAGTACTTC
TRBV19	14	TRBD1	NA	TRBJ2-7	CASSKDRGPYEQYF	TGTGCCAGTAGTAAGGACAGGGGTCCCTACGAGCAGTACTTC
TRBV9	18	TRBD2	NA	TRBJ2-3	CASSVDPSGGPSTDTQYF	TGTGCCAGCAGCGTAGATCCTAGCGGGGGGCCTAGCACAGATACGCAGTATTTT
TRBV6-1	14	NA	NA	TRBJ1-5	CASSEAGRYQPQHF	TGTGCCAGCAGTGAGGCAGGCCGTTATCAGCCCCAGCATTTT
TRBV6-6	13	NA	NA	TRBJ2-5	CASSYRYQETQYF	TGTGCCAGCAGTTACAGGTACCAAGAGACCCAGTACTTC
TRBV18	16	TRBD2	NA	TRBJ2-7	CASSPAGTSASYEQYF	TGTGCCAGCTCACCCGCCGGGACTAGCGCATCCTACGAGCAGTACTTC
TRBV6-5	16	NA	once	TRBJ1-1	CASSYSGDLMNTEAFF	TGTGCCAGCAGTTACTCGGGGGACCTCATGAACACTGAAGCTTTCTTT
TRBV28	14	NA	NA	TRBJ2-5	CASSLSGQGGTQYF	TGTGCCAGCAGTTTATCGGGTCAGGGTGGGACCCAGTACTTC
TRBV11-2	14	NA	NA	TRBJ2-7	CASRSPGGPYEQYF	TGTGCCAGCAGGTCGCCGGGGGGCCCCTACGAGCAGTACTTC
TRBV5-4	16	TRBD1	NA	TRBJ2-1	CASSLRPGQGLNEQFF	TGTGCCAGCAGCTTGAGGCCGGGACAGGGGTTGAATGAGCAGTTCTTC
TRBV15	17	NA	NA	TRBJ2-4	CATSRVKQELAKNIQYF	TGTGCCACCAGCAGAGTTAAACAGGAATTAGCCAAAAACATTCAGTACTTC
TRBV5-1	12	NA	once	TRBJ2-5	CASSSRGQTQYF	TGCGCCAGCAGCTCCCGGGGGCAGACCCAGTACTTC
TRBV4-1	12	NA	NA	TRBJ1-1	CASSHLGARAFF	TGCGCCAGCAGCCATTTGGGGGCGAGGGCTTTCTTT
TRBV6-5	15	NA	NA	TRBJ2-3	CASSGVSAGTDTQYF	TGTGCCAGCAGTGGAGTTTCAGCTGGCACAGATACGCAGTATTTT
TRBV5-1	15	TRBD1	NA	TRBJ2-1	CASSRPRTGGNEQFF	TGCGCCAGCAGCCGTCCAAGGACAGGGGGCAATGAGCAGTTCTTC
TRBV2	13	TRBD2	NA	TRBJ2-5	CATLTSGEETQYF	TGTGCCACCCTAACTAGCGGGGAAGAGACCCAGTACTTC
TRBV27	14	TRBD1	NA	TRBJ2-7	CASSLRTGGYEQYF	TGTGCCAGCAGTTTAAGGACAGGGGGCTACGAGCAGTACTTC
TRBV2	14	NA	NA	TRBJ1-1	CASRSDASNTEAFF	TGTGCCAGCAGGTCAGATGCCTCGAACACTGAAGCTTTCTTT
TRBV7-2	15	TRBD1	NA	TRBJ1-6	CASSMDREYNSPLHF	TGTGCCAGCAGCATGGACAGGGAGTATAATTCACCCCTCCACTTT
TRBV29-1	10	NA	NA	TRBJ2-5	CSASFGTQYF	TGCAGCGCATCTTTTGGGACCCAGTACTTC
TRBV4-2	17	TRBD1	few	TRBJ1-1	CASSQHTRRTGDTEAFF	TGTGCCAGCAGCCAACATACCAGGAGGACAGGGGACACTGAAGCTTTCTTT
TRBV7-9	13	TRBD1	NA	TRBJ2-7	CASSQQGNYEQYF	TGTGCCAGCAGCCAACAGGGGAACTACGAGCAGTACTTC
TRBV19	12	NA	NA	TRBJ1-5	CASGTLNQPQHF	TGTGCCAGTGGGACACTCAATCAGCCCCAGCATTTT
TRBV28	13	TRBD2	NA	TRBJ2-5	CATTGRGQETQYF	TGTGCCACCACTGGGAGGGGCCAAGAGACCCAGTACTTC
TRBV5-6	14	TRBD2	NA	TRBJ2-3	CASSYGGATDTQYF	TGTGCCAGCAGCTACGGGGGGGCCACAGATACGCAGTATTTT
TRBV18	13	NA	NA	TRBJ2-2	CASPRLNTGELFF	TGTGCCAGTCCCCGACTCAACACCGGGGAGCTGTTTTTT
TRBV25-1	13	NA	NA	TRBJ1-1	CASSVWENTEAFF	TGTGCCAGCAGTGTTTGGGAGAACACTGAAGCTTTCTTT
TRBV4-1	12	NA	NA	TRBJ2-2	CASSLDRGELFF	TGCGCCAGCAGCCTCGACAGGGGGGAGCTGTTTTTT
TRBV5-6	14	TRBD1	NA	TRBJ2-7	CASSRDRVISEQYF	TGTGCCAGCAGCCGGGACAGGGTGATCTCCGAGCAGTACTTC
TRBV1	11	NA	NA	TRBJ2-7	CTETGLYEQYF	TGCACCGAAACGGGGCTCTACGAGCAGTACTTC
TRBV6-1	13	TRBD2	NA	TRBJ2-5	CASSSGLAEAQYF	TGTGCCAGCAGCTCCGGACTAGCGGAGGCCCAGTACTTC
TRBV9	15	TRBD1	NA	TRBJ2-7	CASSVEGTATYEQYF	TGTGCCAGCAGCGTAGAGGGGACAGCTACCTACGAGCAGTACTTC
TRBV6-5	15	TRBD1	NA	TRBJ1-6	CASSYGTGDNSPLHF	TGTGCCAGCAGTTACGGGACAGGGGATAATTCACCCCTCCACTTT
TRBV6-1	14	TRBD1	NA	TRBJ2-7	CASSRDRESYEQYF	TGTGCCAGCAGTAGGGACAGGGAGTCCTACGAGCAGTACTTC
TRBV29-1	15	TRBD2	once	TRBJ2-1	CSVDPNRDYLYEQFF	TGCAGCGTTGATCCCAACCGGGACTACCTTTACGAGCAGTTCTTC
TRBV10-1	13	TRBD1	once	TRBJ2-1	CASSDRGRNEQFF	TGCGCCAGCAGTGATAGGGGGCGAAATGAGCAGTTCTTC
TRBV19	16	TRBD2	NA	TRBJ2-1	CASGLAGGLWGNEQFF	TGTGCCAGCGGACTAGCGGGAGGACTTTGGGGCAATGAGCAGTTCTTC
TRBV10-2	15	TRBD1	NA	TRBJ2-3	CASRDGDRSTDTQYF	TGCGCCAGCCGAGATGGGGACAGGTCCACAGATACGCAGTATTTT